This T cell receptor (beta chain) was found in a study of breast tumors, draining lymph nodes, adjacent tissues. The length of the CDR3 is 15 residues. Germline CDR1 is LNHNV and CDR2 is YYDKDF (reference sequence). V lost 0 bases and J 10 bases, leaving 16 bases between the germline ends. Each CDR3 protein gets one entry after TCRdb re-called the multiplex PCR reads with MiXCR. The data show 15,000 or so distinct CDR3 sequences, nearly 45% seen once. The chain has TRBV15 and TRBJ2-1; D is perhaps TRBD2 (6 bases). This receptor was taken from a female donor with breast cancer. Some clones in this sample may be carry-over from other donors' samples. The sequencing input was tumor-adjacent breast tissue. The CDR3 region has the DNA TGTGCCACCAGCAGAGACTCCCGGGACTCTCCCGAGCAGTTCTTC. Its protein is CATSRDSRDSPEQFF.